This entry is about one TCR beta chain. Its antigen has not been determined. Within one base of it there is no much larger clone, and no base qualities were kept. Trimming removed 5 bases from V and 3 bases from J, leaving 17 bases between the germline ends. Looking up the germline V gene yields CDR1 SNHLY and CDR2 FYNNEI. The CDR3 spans 15 residues, from the cysteine through the phenylalanine. The CDR3 DNA has 45 bases and is translated from base 1. The sample comes from a study of cytomegalovirus exposure and HLA in healthy donors (dated by TCRdb to the late 2010s). With regard to the full study: According to an earlier analysis of 450 to 650 of the donors, some 180 million T cells yielded 117 million unique TCR beta sequences and about 280 Gb of sequence data. Roughly 300 gigabases of sequencing data and around 87 million unique TCR sequences were included in an early release covering about 620 HLA-typed donors. Of the roughly 430 genotyped donors, 81% fell in the genetic ancestry cluster associated with self-reported Caucasian donors. The aim of the study was to test whether cataloging public T cell receptors could identify signatures of past pathogen exposure. The study profiled the T cell repertoires of 550 to 700 subjects by immunosequencing and related them to cytomegalovirus serostatus. In addition to the first cohort of around 670 subjects, a separate validation cohort of 120 different subjects was used. The study combined high-throughput TCR immunosequencing, statistical association of individual TCRs with disease status, and machine learning to predict cytomegalovirus infection status. To study patterns of TCR occurrence, a later analysis re-analyzed previously published TCR beta repertoires from 666 donors and added high-resolution HLA genotyping. Rather than drawing on any new phenotypic data, the later analysis identified candidate immune exposures from TCR beta sequences and the way those sequences occurred across donors. An earlier analysis of nearly 600 of the donors applied high-throughput TCR beta sequencing to assess whether each TCR beta V gene segment acted as functional or pseudogenic. Donor age, sex, ethnicity and CMV serostatus were collected together with the repertoire data. In a later genetic analysis, genome-wide SNP genotypes for 398 of the 666 donors were used, and that subset was treated as a discovery cohort. All discovery cohort repertoires had been generated using a single sequencing platform. Both class I and class II loci were covered by HLA typing, at four-digit resolution. The number of typed donors differed by locus: 629-630 for A, B, C, DRB1 and DQB1; 500 to 550 for DQA1; approximately 610 for DPA1; and 400 to 480 for DPB1. Roughly 5 DR-DQ haplotypes were handled as single units for association and clustering, since linkage in the cohort was strong. Across some 400 genotyped donors of the cohort, an average of approximately 240,000 unique TCR beta nucleotide sequences per donor were sequenced, and 15% to 20% of those sequences were non-productive. What the study reported, not specific to this receptor: Immune exposure information for the cohort was limited to CMV serostatus. Strong co-occurrence of HLA alleles, especially DR and DQ, made assigning TCR associations to individual alleles difficult. A further reported finding was that TCR beta sequences accurately predicted the HLA-A and HLA-B alleles for most subjects in the first cohort. A cluster of highly shared sequence variants was judged likely to be a technical artifact of the sequencing pipeline. In a later analysis, several top co-occurrence clusters were reported to appear linked to parvovirus B19, influenza, CMV and Epstein-Barr virus. Specific HLA alleles were associated with 15,000 to 20,000 TCR beta sequences at a false discovery rate of 0.05 in a later analysis. Because HLA typing was missing for some donors at each locus, association tests included only the typed subset. In a later genetic analysis, a missense DCLRE1C variant was associated with V-gene and J-gene trimming of TCR beta chains, and the association was replicated in an independent cohort. A later analysis found that most CMV-associated TCR beta chains appeared HLA-restricted, with HLA associations seemingly driven largely by CMV exposure. The earlier analysis of around 600 of the donors excluded roughly 16 rarely observed V segments, including chromosome 9 orphons, because counts were too low. The 87-base-pair reads could not distinguish some IMGT-functional V segments, including TRBV6-2 and TRBV6-3, so those segments were excluded. In this cohort, only TCR beta chains were sequenced, and detectable features were limited by the absence of alpha or paired-chain data. In both the original and validation cohorts, the classifier was reported to diagnose cytomegalovirus status with high specificity and sensitivity. Correlated functional status among segregating V segments might reflect linkage disequilibrium, but an unknown experimental factor could not be ruled out. In an earlier analysis of more than 500 of the donors, most TCR beta V segments appeared in productive rearrangements about 87% or about 30% of the time, broadly matching IMGT annotations. While some public TCRs were present in many individuals, most TCR sequences turned up only very rarely across donors. According to a later genetic analysis, donors in an Asian-associated ancestry cluster had fewer N-insertions in productive TCRs than the approximately 630-donor mean. Roughly uniform sequencing depth across donors was assumed in presence/absence analyses, although this assumption may not hold. A later analysis found that TCR association rates varied across HLA loci, with DRB1 alleles showing the most associated TCRs and HLA-C alleles the fewest. A later analysis found that HLA-associated TCR beta chains were more clonally expanded and had lower generation probabilities than equally common non-associated chains. The study listed 164 TCR beta chains as associated with cytomegalovirus. The authors suggested that the approach could potentially be generalized to other disease states and immunological phenotypes. A few of the identified cytomegalovirus-associated TCR beta chains were confirmed in vitro to be specific for cytomegalovirus antigens.

Library preparation was by the immunoSEQ multiplex PCR assay. A mixture of 60 forward primers for TCR Vbeta segments and 13 reverse primers for TCR Jbeta segments was used in the multiplex PCR. The CDR3 region of rearranged TCR beta genes was amplified from genomic DNA with a multiplex PCR assay. Amplified TCR beta libraries were sequenced as 87-base-pair reads on the Illumina HiSeq System. The authors processed their data as follows. A later analysis tallied around 82 million unique TCR beta chains across the 666 repertoires, and about 12 million of those chains were shared by two or more donors. A nearest-neighbor algorithm error-corrected the raw reads and collapsed the reads into unique sequences, merging closely related sequences to remove PCR and sequencing errors. V, D and J gene segments were assigned by aligning CDR3 sequences to IMGT reference sequences. For a sequence to be retained, a match of at least six nucleotides was required to both a V gene segment and a J gene segment. Rearrangements were classified as productive when the CDR3 lacked stop codons and remained in frame with V and J, and all other rearrangements were classified as non-productive. Following IMGT convention, CDR3 was defined as the stretch from the second conserved V-encoded cysteine to the conserved J-encoded phenylalanine. The earlier analysis of some 600 of the donors excluded sequences that lacked an unambiguous match to a single V gene segment. In an earlier analysis of 450 to 750 of the donors, a V segment was called functional when productive rearrangements were above 56.7%, and segregating when the standard deviation between donors exceeded 5%. A statistical classification framework was developed to diagnose cytomegalovirus status using the catalog of TCR beta chain sequences. In a later analysis, TCR nucleotide sequences were compared against IMGT/GENE-DB human TR gene sequences so that V and J genes could be assigned. Using the TCRdist pipeline, a later analysis assigned CDR3 sequences along with most-parsimonious VDJ recombination scenarios. In a later analysis, each TCR beta chain was defined by its CDR3 amino acid sequence together with its V-gene family, and reads without a unique V-gene family were excluded. A later analysis removed several hundred highly shared, low-generation-probability nucleotide sequences to deal with suspected cross-contamination and a sequencing artifact. For each public chain, a later analysis derived a clonal expansion index from normalized ranks of inferred template counts within each repertoire. A later analysis computed generation probabilities with a VDJ recombination model fitted to out-of-frame rearrangements, and checked the results against IGoR. A later analysis scored TCR-TCR, TCR-HLA and TCR-CMV co-occurrence with hypergeometric tests, applying a repertoire-size bias correction to TCR pairs. False discovery rates were estimated in a later analysis by permuting HLA or CMV assignments 20 times. In a later analysis, co-occurring TCRs were grouped using DBSCAN, with TCRdist sequence similarity added in when clustering inside HLA-allele-positive subsets. For co-occurrence clustering, repertoires with fewer than 30,000 or more than 120,000 public chains were excluded, along with about five repertoires with anomalous nucleotide sharing. TCRdb carries this immuneACCESS record with in-frame sequences only. Its versions omit some clonotypes, under half of them owing to an unresolved V gene in the studies checked, with the rest unexplained. V and J calls and clone size are given by that table; D and trimming were obtained from the DNA. This sample has under 150,000 clones in its table, and about 74% of those were observed once. The leading ten clones occupy around 1.9% of the sample.

The cohort comprised some 730 healthy bone marrow donors. All cohort members were sampled while nominally healthy, although unrecorded immune exposures were likely present. The donor was CMV seronegative and was included in the group of a few hundred seronegative cohort members. Every donor gave a peripheral blood sample, and the peripheral blood mononuclear cells from that sample were used for TCR beta sequencing. Genomic DNA extraction from the blood cell samples was performed with the Qiagen DNeasy Blood Extraction Kit. This sequence originates from a woman aged 35 to 49 in good health and CMV-seronegative. The specimen sequenced was PBMCs. Recombination joined TRBV2 with TRBJ2-7; a tentative D match to TRBD1 spans 6 bases. The sequenced DNA is TGTGCCAGCAGTAGGACAGCCACCCCAGACTACGAGCAGTACTTC. Translated, it reads CASSRTATPDYEQYF.